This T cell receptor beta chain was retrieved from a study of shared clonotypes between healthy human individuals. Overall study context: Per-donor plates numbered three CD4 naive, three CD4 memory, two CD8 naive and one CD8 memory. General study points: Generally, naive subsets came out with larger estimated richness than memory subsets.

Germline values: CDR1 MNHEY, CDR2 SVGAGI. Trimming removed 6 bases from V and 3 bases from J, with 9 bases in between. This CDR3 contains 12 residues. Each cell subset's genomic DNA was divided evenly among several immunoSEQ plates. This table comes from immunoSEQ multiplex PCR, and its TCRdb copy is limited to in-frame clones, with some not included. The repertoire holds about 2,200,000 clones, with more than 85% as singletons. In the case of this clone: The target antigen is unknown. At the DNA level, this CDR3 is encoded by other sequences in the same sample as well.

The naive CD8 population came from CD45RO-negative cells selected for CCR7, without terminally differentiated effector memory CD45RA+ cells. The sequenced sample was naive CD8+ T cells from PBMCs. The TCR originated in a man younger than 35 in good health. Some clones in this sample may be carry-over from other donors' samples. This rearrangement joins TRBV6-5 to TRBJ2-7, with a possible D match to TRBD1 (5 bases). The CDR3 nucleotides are TGTGCCAGCAGCCTCGACAGCTACGAGCAGTACTTC. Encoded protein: CASSLDSYEQYF.